This record covers a single T cell receptor (beta chain). These data come from a study of blood T cell repertoires in COVID-19. Whole-study context: Both acute and convalescent COVID-19 samples were obtained from the United States, Italy and Spain.

The table came from immunoSEQ multiplex PCR; TCRdb's copy has only in-frame clones and leaves some out. The data show some 46,000 clones, 88% seen once. CDR3 length: 16 amino acids. CDR1 and CDR2 from the germline V gene are MNHEY and SVGAGI. Trimming removed 3 bases at V and 1 base at J, with 10 bases between. The rearrangement links TRBV6-5 to TRBJ2-6; the D gene is possibly TRBD2 (5 bases). Sequenced: peripheral blood. The receptor comes from a man aged 50 to 59 with acute or convalescent COVID-19. In DNA form, the CDR3 reads TGTGCCAGCAGTTATGAGGGCCGTTCTGGGGCCAACGTCCTGACTTTC. The encoded protein is CASSYEGRSGANVLTF.